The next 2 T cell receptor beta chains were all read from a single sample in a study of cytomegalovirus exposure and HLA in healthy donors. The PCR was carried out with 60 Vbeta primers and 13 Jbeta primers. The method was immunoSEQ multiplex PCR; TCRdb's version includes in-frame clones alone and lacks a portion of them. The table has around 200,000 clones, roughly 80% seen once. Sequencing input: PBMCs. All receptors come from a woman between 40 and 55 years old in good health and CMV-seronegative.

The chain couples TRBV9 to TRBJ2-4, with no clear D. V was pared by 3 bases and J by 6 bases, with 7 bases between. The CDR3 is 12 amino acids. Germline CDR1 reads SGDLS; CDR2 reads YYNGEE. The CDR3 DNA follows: TGTGCCAGCAGCGGGTCAGGAAACATTCAGTACTTC. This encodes CASSGSGNIQYF.

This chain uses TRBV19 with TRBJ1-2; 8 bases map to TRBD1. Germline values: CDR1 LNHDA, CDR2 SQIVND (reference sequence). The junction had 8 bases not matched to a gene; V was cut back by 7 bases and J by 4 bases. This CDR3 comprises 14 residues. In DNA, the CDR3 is TGTGCCAGTAACCCTCTTACAGGGGGCTATGGCTACACCTTC. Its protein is CASNPLTGGYGYTF.